Detailed here is one T cell receptor beta chain. Its specificity is not known. The source of the sample is a study of T-cell reconstitution after alpha-beta-depleted transplantation in children. Findings and caveats of the study: Newly made T cells mostly supplied T-cell counts and diversity one year after transplant. As was reported, about two months after transplant, alpha-beta T cells came from several hundred expanded graft clones.

TCRbeta library construction was performed incorporating unique molecular identifiers. TCRdb itself ran the PCR reads through MiXCR, one entry per CDR3 protein. The sample consists of some 290,000 distinct CDR3 sequences, 20% to 30% of them appearing once. There are 15 residues in the CDR3. V shed 6 bases and J shed 0 bases, with 9 bases lying between them. Germline assignment: CDR1 MNHNS and CDR2 SASEGT. This chain uses TRBV6-1 with TRBJ2-6; no reliable D call. The sequence derives from a male patient under 18 who had a stem cell transplant for acute lymphoblastic leukemia, so the T cells may come from the graft donor. Specimen: PBMCs, mostly from graft donor cells, collected 180 days after TCRalphabeta/CD19-depleted stem cell transplant. For the CDR3, the DNA is TGTGCCAGCAGGCCAGGATCCTCTGGGGCCAACGTCCTGACTTTC. It is translated as CASRPGSSGANVLTF.